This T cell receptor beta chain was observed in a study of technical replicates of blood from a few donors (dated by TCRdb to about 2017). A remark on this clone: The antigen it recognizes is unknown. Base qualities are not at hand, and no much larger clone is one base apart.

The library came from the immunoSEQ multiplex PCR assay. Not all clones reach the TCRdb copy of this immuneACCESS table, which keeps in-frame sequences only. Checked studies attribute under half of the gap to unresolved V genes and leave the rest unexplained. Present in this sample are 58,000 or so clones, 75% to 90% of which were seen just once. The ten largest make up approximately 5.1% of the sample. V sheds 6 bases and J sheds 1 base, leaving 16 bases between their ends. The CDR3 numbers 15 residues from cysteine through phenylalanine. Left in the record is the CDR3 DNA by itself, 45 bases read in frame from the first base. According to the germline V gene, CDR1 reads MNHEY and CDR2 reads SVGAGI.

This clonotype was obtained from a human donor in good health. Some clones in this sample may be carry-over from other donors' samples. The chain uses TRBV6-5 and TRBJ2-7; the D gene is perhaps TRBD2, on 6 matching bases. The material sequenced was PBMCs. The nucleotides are TGTGCCAGCAGAAGTACTAGCTTTCGGTCCTACGAGCAGTACTTC. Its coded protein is CASRSTSFRSYEQYF.